These 8 T cell receptor beta chains came from one sample sequenced in a study of shared clonotypes between healthy human individuals. This table comes from immunoSEQ multiplex PCR, and its TCRdb copy is limited to in-frame clones, with some not included. The sample yields fewer than 700,000 clones, approximately 95% seen once. The naive CD8 fraction comprised CD45RO-negative cells positively selected for CCR7 and excluded terminally differentiated effector memory CD45RA+ cells. Sequenced sample: naive CD8+ T cells sorted from blood. Receptors were obtained from a woman aged 25 to 39 in good health.

The rearrangement links TRBV28 to TRBJ2-5; 12 bases match TRBD2. Germline assignment: CDR1 MDHEN and CDR2 SYDVKM. The CDR3 runs 14 residues. The junction had 0 bases not matched to a gene; V was cut back by 5 bases and J by 2 bases. The CDR3 DNA reads TGTGCCAGCAGTGGACTAGCGGGACAAGAGACCCAGTACTTC. Its protein product is CASSGLAGQETQYF. The full variable domain, rest sourced from reference TRBV28 and TRBJ2-5, is DVKVTQSSRYLVKRTGEKVFLECVQDMDHENMFWYRQDPGLGLRLIYFSYDVKMKEKGDIPEGYSVSREKKERFSLILESASTNQTSMYLCASSGLAGQETQYFGPGTRLLVL.

This clone was seen just once. The same CDR3 also results from other DNA sequences found in this sample. This chain joins TRBV5-6 and TRBJ1-2; 12 bases are shared with TRBD1. Germline CDR1 is SGHDT and CDR2 is YYEEEE. The CDR3 covers 14 residues. The V gene end was trimmed by 4 bases and the J gene end by 5 bases; junction bases not matched to a gene: 3. CDR3: CASSPGQGAYGYTF. The CDR3 DNA follows: TGTGCCAGCAGCCCGGGACAGGGGGCTTATGGCTACACCTTC.

The chain couples TRBV29-1 to TRBJ1-2; D is perhaps TRBD1 (6 bases). The germline V gene encodes CDR1 SQVTM and CDR2 ANQGSEA. The CDR3 spans 13 residues. The V and J ends lost 7 bases and 1 base respectively, with 13 bases between them. The CDR3 protein is CSAGQRDNYGYTF. The CDR3 DNA follows: TGCAGCGCTGGACAGAGAGATAACTATGGCTACACCTTC.

The chain carries TRBV28 and TRBJ2-7; D is unresolved. This CDR3 has 14 residues. Trimming took 2 bases from V and 5 from J, leaving 13 bases between them. Per germline, CDR1 MDHEN and CDR2 SYDVKM. The CDR3, as DNA: TGTGCCAGCAGTTTAACCCAAACCCCCAACGAGCAGTACTTC. This codes for CASSLTQTPNEQYF.

The gene calls are TRBV6-5 and TRBJ2-3; possibly TRBD1 or TRBD2 for D (5 bases each). There are 12 residues in the CDR3. Trimming pared 11 bases from V and 4 bases from J, leaving 13 bases between. Germline values: CDR1 MNHEY, CDR2 SVGAGI. For the CDR3, the DNA is TGTGCCTCGCGTGGGGGACCAGATACGCAGTATTTT. Encoded protein: CASRGGPDTQYF.

CDR3 in amino acids: CASNGGTKYNEQFF. CDR3 in DNA: TGTGCCAGCAACGGCGGGACGAAATACAATGAGCAGTTCTTC. The chain links TRBV6-6 to TRBJ2-1; D perhaps matches TRBD2 (6 bases). Germline V gene data show CDR1 as MNHNY and CDR2 as SVGAGI (reference sequence). V was clipped by 7 bases and J by 4 bases, with 14 bases between them. The CDR3 totals 14 residues.

V and J are TRBV30 and TRBJ1-2, with a possible D match to TRBD1 (5 bases). Trimming removed 3 bases from V and 4 bases from J, with 9 bases in between. The germline V gene encodes CDR1 GTSNPN and CDR2 SVGIG (reference sequence). This CDR3 contains 12 residues. This CDR3 is CAWSGAGYGYTF. The CDR3 DNA reads as TGTGCCTGGAGCGGGGCCGGCTATGGCTACACCTTC.

The genes are TRBV27 and TRBJ2-7, with 10 bases lining up with TRBD2. The CDR3 spans 13 residues. Trimming removed 6 bases from V and 5 bases from J; junction bases left unmatched: 4. The germline gives CDR1 MNHEY, CDR2 SMNVEV (reference sequence). The CDR3 spells CASRLAGNHEQYF. CDR3 DNA sequence: TGTGCCAGCAGACTAGCGGGAAACCACGAGCAGTACTTC.